The 24 T cell receptor beta chains given below trace back to one sample, sequenced in a study of cytomegalovirus exposure and HLA in healthy donors. Primers for the PCR totalled 60 Vbeta and 13 Jbeta. Assay: immunoSEQ multiplex PCR; the TCRdb copy retains only in-frame clones and omits some. The sample holds about 190,000 clones, 79% seen once. The sequenced material came from PBMCs. The source is a young woman in good health and CMV-seronegative.

The genes are TRBV14 and TRBJ1-6; D is unresolved. The CDR3 is made up of 17 amino acids. Trimming shortened V by 0 bases and J by 0 bases, and 9 bases separated the two germline ends. Germline V gives CDR1 SGHDN, CDR2 FVKESK. The CDR3 is CASSQDDFGSYNSPLHF. The CDR3 coding sequence is TGTGCCAGCAGCCAAGATGATTTCGGCTCCTATAATTCACCCCTCCACTTT.

V and J are TRBV10-3 and TRBJ2-1, with 13 bases fitting TRBD2. The V segment lost 4 bases and the J segment 3 bases; nucleotides outside the gene matches: 0. This CDR3 region has 15 residues. CDR1 and CDR2 (germline): ENHRY, SYGVKD. In nucleotides, the CDR3 is TGTGCCATCAGTGGGACTAGCGGGGGCTACAATGAGCAGTTCTTC. It yields the protein CAISGTSGGYNEQFF.

This clone was recorded a few times. This chain joins TRBV5-1 and TRBJ2-5; 9 positions match TRBD1. CDR1 is SGHRS, CDR2 YFSETQ, per germline. After removal of 5 bases from V and 4 bases from J, the junction contained 9 bases not matched to a gene. The CDR3 sequence is 15 residues long. CDR3 sequence reads: CASSPGQGFRETQYF. The DNA for the CDR3 is TGCGCCAGCAGTCCGGGACAGGGTTTTCGAGAGACCCAGTACTTC.

This clone was seen only once. J is TRBJ2-1 and V is TRBV5-4, with 8 bases identical to TRBD2. This CDR3 contains 15 residues. The germline V gene encodes CDR1 SGHNT and CDR2 YYREEE (reference sequence). V trimming: 0 bases; J trimming: 10 bases; junction bases outside the gene matches: 9. The chain's CDR3 is CASSLAPTSGGEQFF. CDR3 in DNA: TGTGCCAGCAGCTTGGCCCCCACTAGCGGAGGAGAGCAGTTCTTC.

The V call is TRBV5-1, the J call TRBJ2-2, with TRBD2 matching over 10 bases. V lost 0 bases, J lost 3 bases, and 8 bases stayed unmatched. The CDR3 extends over 18 amino acids. Per the germline V gene, CDR1 is SGHRS and CDR2 is YFSETQ. For the CDR3, the DNA is TGCGCCAGCAGCTTGGCCGGTAGCGGGAGGACCGACACCGGGGAGCTGTTTTTT. Residues: CASSLAGSGRTDTGELFF.

The chain links TRBV18 to TRBJ1-4, with a tentative D call TRBD1 (6 bases). The V and J ends lost 3 bases and 8 bases respectively, with 13 bases between them. CDR3 size: 14 residues. In germline, CDR1 is KGHSH, CDR2 LQKENI. CDR3 residues: CASSPDRIGEKLFF. CDR3 nucleotides: TGTGCCAGCTCACCCGACAGGATTGGGGAAAAACTGTTTTTT.

The chain couples TRBV30 to TRBJ1-3, with TRBD1 as a possible D gene (5 bases). Trimming left V 4 bases short and J 3 bases short, with 13 bases between. Germline loops: CDR1 GTSNPN, CDR2 SVGIG (reference sequence). The CDR3 is 14 amino acids. CDR3 sequence reads: CAWKVGGVGNTIYF. The CDR3, as DNA: TGTGCCTGGAAAGTGGGAGGGGTTGGAAACACCATATATTTT.

The V gene is TRBV11-1, the J gene TRBJ2-1; TRBD1 matches at 7 bases. Per the germline V gene, CDR1 is SGHAT and CDR2 is FQDESV (reference sequence). The CDR3 contains 18 residues. With 1 base clipped from V and 0 bases from J, the junction kept 9 bases outside the gene matches. This chain's CDR3 is CASSLVEGQISSYNEQFF. The CDR3, as DNA: TGTGCCAGCAGCTTAGTTGAGGGACAGATAAGCTCCTACAATGAGCAGTTCTTC.

A word on this clone: One junction end does not reproduce the germline sequence, and a read error may be involved. The CDR3 nucleotides read TGTGCCAGCAGTGGAGGACAGGGGTCAGACTTT. This sequence encodes CASSGGQGSDF. This chain uses TRBV28 with TRBJ2-3, with TRBD1 identical over 9 bases. The V gene's germline CDR1 is MDHEN and CDR2 SYDVKM. CDR3 size: 11 residues.

The chain joins TRBV6-6 to TRBJ1-6; no clear D. The V and J ends lost 7 bases and 3 bases respectively, with 7 bases between them. Per germline, CDR1 MNHNY and CDR2 SVGAGI (reference sequence). This CDR3 spans 13 amino acids. CDR3 bases: TGTGCCAGCATTCGAGACTATAATTCACCCCTCCACTTT. Translating gives CASIRDYNSPLHF.

V and J are TRBV28 and TRBJ1-6, with TRBD1 matching 7 bases. CDR1 is MDHEN and CDR2 is SYDVKM in the germline V gene. This CDR3 spans 15 amino acids. After removal of 7 bases from V and 8 bases from J, the junction contained 11 bases not matched to a gene. CDR3 nucleotide sequence: TGTGCCAGCACCACCAGACAGGGTAGGCATTCACCCCTCCACTTT. It translates to CASTTRQGRHSPLHF. Using reference TRBV28 and TRBJ1-6 for the parts outside the CDR3, the full variable domain is DVKVTQSSRYLVKRTGEKVFLECVQDMDHENMFWYRQDPGLGLRLIYFSYDVKMKEKGDIPEGYSVSREKKERFSLILESASTNQTSMYLCASTTRQGRHSPLHFGNGTRLTVT.

V usage is TRBV7-9 and J usage is TRBJ1-1; D perhaps matches TRBD1 (6 bases). This CDR3 spans 16 amino acids. V lost 1 base, J lost 4 bases, and 16 bases lay in between. Germline CDR1 reads SEHNR; CDR2 reads FQNEAQ (reference sequence). DNA for the CDR3: TGTGCCAGCAGCTTAGGTTTTGGGCTAGGGGGCACTGAAGCTTTCTTT. It translates to CASSLGFGLGGTEAFF.

This chain uses TRBV7-6 with TRBJ2-3, with 13 bases that match TRBD2. Germline V gene sequence: CDR1 SGHVS, CDR2 FNYEAQ. Trimming took 3 bases from V and 5 from J; bases not matched to a gene: 5. The CDR3 is 16 amino acids. The CDR3 sequence: CASSFGLAGVEDTQYF. CDR3 nucleotides: TGTGCCAGCAGCTTCGGACTAGCGGGAGTGGAAGATACGCAGTATTTT.

Points on this clone: At one end the junction does not follow the germline gene, possibly because of a read error. Distinct nucleotide sequences in the sample also encode this CDR3. The rearrangement links TRBV5-6 to TRBJ1-5; perhaps TRBD1 as D (5 bases). The CDR3 is 15 amino acids. Germline values: CDR1 SGHDT, CDR2 YYEEEE. As DNA, the CDR3 is TGCGCCAGCAGCTTGCGGGGGGACTGGGGTCAGCCCCAGCATTTT. Amino acids: CASSLRGDWGQPQHF.

The V and J genes are TRBV18 and TRBJ1-6, with a possible D match to TRBD1 (6 bases). Trimming took off 5 bases at V and 4 bases at J, with 9 bases between the two ends. The CDR3 is 14 amino acids. Germline lookup yields CDR1 KGHSH and CDR2 LQKENI. The CDR3 region has the DNA TGTGCCAGCTCAGGGCAGGGGTATAATTCACCCCTCCACTTT. It translates to CASSGQGYNSPLHF.

This clone was observed a single time. The chain joins TRBV5-1 to TRBJ1-2; 8 bases agree with TRBD1. With V trimmed by 1 base and J by 0 bases, 8 bases remained unmatched. CDR3 length equals 17 residues. Germline V gives CDR1 SGHRS, CDR2 YFSETQ. In nucleotides, the CDR3 is TGCGCCAGCAGCTTGAGGGGACAGGTACAAGCTAACTATGGCTACACCTTC. Its translation: CASSLRGQVQANYGYTF.

There are a few counts of this clone. The CDR3 spells CASERQGFDEKLFF. In DNA form, the CDR3 reads TGTGCCAGCGAACGACAGGGCTTTGATGAAAAACTGTTTTTT. The chain is built from TRBV28 and TRBJ1-4; 7 bases match TRBD1. J gave up 6 bases and V 8 bases, and 9 bases lay outside the gene matches. CDR1 and CDR2 from the germline V gene are MDHEN and SYDVKM. This CDR3 comprises 14 residues. Combining the CDR3 with reference TRBV28 and TRBJ1-4 gives the whole variable domain DVKVTQSSRYLVKRTGEKVFLECVQDMDHENMFWYRQDPGLGLRLIYFSYDVKMKEKGDIPEGYSVSREKKERFSLILESASTNQTSMYLCASERQGFDEKLFFGSGTQLSVL.

The chain uses TRBV5-1 and TRBJ2-3, with no clear D. Germline V gene sequence: CDR1 SGHRS, CDR2 YFSETQ. The CDR3 is 16 residues long. V gave up 0 bases and J gave up 4 bases, with 15 bases separating them. The CDR3 region has the DNA TGCGCCAGCAGCTTGGGGAGTCAACCTTCATCAGATACGCAGTATTTT. Its translation: CASSLGSQPSSDTQYF.

This clone was observed a few times. This sequence joins TRBV6-1 and TRBJ2-1; 14 bases align to TRBD2. The CDR3 consists of 17 residues. CDR1 MNHNS and CDR2 SASEGT come from the germline V gene. V trimming: 3 bases; J trimming: 2 bases; junction bases outside the gene matches: 3. The CDR3 sequence: CASSDGTSGGTYNEQFF. The CDR3 region has the DNA TGTGCCAGCAGTGATGGGACTAGCGGGGGAACCTACAATGAGCAGTTCTTC.

This clone turned up a few times. The V call is TRBV9, the J call TRBJ2-3; D not certain. The CDR3 is 13 residues long. CDR1 SGDLS and CDR2 YYNGEE come from the germline V gene. V lost 3 bases, J lost 1 base, and 6 bases lay in between. In nucleotides, the CDR3 is TGTGCCAGCAGCGACAGACGCACAGATACGCAGTATTTT. Translation gives CASSDRRTDTQYF.

The V gene is TRBV7-7, the J gene TRBJ2-1; TRBD2 matches 8 bases. Unmatched junction bases numbered 8, after V lost 6 bases and J lost 4 bases. The CDR3 consists of 15 residues. Germline V CDR1 and CDR2: SSHAT, FNYEAQ (reference sequence). In DNA form, the CDR3 reads TGTGCCAGCAGTTCCGGACTAGCAAGGTACAATGAGCAGTTCTTC. Its translation is CASSSGLARYNEQFF.

The chain employs TRBV5-6 and TRBJ1-2; D may be TRBD1 (5 bases). Germline V gene lookup returns CDR1 SGHDT and CDR2 YYEEEE. CDR3 length: 16 residues. Trimming left V 4 bases short and J 1 base short, with 17 bases between. CDR3: CASSPDGAGINYGYTF. The CDR3 bases are TGTGCCAGCAGCCCGGATGGGGCAGGTATTAACTATGGCTACACCTTC.

V gene TRBV19 combines with J gene TRBJ2-7; possibly TRBD1 for D (6 bases). The CDR3 has 14 amino acids. The germline V gene encodes CDR1 LNHDA and CDR2 SQIVND (reference sequence). V was pared by 5 bases and J by 3 bases, with 14 bases between. CDR3 protein: CASSPGQSGYEQYF. CDR3 nucleotide sequence: TGTGCCAGTAGTCCAGGACAGTCGGGCTACGAGCAGTACTTC.

This chain uses TRBV4-2 with TRBJ1-1; D is possibly TRBD1 (5 bases). The CDR3 sequence is 14 residues long. Deletions cut 3 bases from V and 0 bases from J, with 8 bases between. Germline values: CDR1 LGHNA, CDR2 YNFKEQ. The CDR3 bases are TGTGCCAGCAGCCAGGAGACAGTGAACACTGAAGCTTTCTTT. Protein product: CASSQETVNTEAFF.